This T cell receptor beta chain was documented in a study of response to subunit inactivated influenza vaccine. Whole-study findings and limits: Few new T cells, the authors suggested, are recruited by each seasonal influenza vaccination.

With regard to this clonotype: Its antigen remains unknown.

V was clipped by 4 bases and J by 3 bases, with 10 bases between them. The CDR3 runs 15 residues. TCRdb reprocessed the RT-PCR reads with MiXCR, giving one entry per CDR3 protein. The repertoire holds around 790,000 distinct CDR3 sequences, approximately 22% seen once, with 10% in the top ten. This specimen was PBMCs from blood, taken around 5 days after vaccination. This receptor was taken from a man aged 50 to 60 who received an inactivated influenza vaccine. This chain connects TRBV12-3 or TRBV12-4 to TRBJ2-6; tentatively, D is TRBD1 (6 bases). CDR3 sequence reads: CASSYRVGGANVLTF. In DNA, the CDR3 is TGTGCCAGCAGTTACAGGGTTGGTGGGGCCAACGTCCTGACTTTC.